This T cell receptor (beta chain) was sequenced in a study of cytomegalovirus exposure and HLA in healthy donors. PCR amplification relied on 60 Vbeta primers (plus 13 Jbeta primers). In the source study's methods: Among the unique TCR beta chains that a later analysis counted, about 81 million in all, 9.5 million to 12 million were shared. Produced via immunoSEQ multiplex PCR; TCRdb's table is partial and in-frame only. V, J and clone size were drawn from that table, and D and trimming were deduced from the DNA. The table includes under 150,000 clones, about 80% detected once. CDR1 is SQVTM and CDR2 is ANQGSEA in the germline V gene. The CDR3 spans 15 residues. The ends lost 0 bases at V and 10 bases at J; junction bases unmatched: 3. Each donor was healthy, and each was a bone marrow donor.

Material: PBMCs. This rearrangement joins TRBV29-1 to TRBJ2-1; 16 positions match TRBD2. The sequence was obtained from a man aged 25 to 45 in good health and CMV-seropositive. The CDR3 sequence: CSVEDQGLAGGEQFF. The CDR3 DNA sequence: TGCAGCGTTGAAGATCAGGGACTAGCGGGAGGGGAGCAGTTCTTC.